Below are 18 T cell receptor beta chains sequenced from a single sample in a study of patients and donors after allogeneic stem cell transplantation. TCRdb independently ran MiXCR on the RT-PCR reads; one entry per CDR3 protein. The sample gives tens of thousands of distinct CDR3 sequences, 5% of which show up once; about 3% is in the top ten. Sequenced sample: blood, either unsorted or a sorted T cell fraction (not recorded which). The origin of the receptors is a human donor who was either an allogeneic HSCT recipient or a stem cell or donor lymphocyte infusion donor (not recorded which). It is not recorded whose cells these are; they may come from a transplant donor.

In its sample, this clonotype was seen a few times. One end of the junction is discordant with germline, which a read error may explain. The CDR3 nucleotides read TGCGCCAGCAGCCAAGGAGTGGCGGGAGTGGGTATCTTC. Its protein product is CASSQGVAGVGIF. The rearrangement joins TRBV4-1 to TRBJ2-1; 7 nucleotides match TRBD2. The CDR3 runs 13 residues. Germline values: CDR1 MGHRA, CDR2 YSYEKL.

The V gene is TRBV28, the J gene TRBJ2-5; TRBD1 or TRBD2 may be the D gene (5 bases each). The germline gives CDR1 MDHEN, CDR2 SYDVKM. This CDR3 comprises 15 residues. The V end was cut by 4 bases, the J end by 1 base, with 13 bases between. CDR3 DNA: TGTGCCAGCAGTTCCCCGGGGACCGGCCAAGAGACCCAGTACTTC. It translates to CASSSPGTGQETQYF.

This clonotype was seen ten or more times. The chain uses TRBV7-3 and TRBJ2-5; no firm D call. With 1 base removed from V and 4 bases from J, the gap between germline ends came to 7 bases. The CDR3 consists of 13 residues. Germline-derived CDR1 and CDR2 are SGHTA and FQGTGA. CDR3 protein: CASSLIASETQYF. In DNA form, the CDR3 reads TGTGCCAGCAGCTTAATCGCCTCAGAGACCCAGTACTTC.

The table lists this clonotype with a few counts. J is TRBJ2-5 and V is TRBV27; maybe TRBD1 (5 bases). V lost 3 bases and J 4 bases, leaving 15 bases between the germline ends. The CDR3 has 15 amino acids. Germline V gene lookup returns CDR1 MNHEY and CDR2 SMNVEV (reference sequence). DNA for the CDR3: TGTGCCAGCAGTTTCGGAGCCGGTAGGGGAGAGACCCAGTACTTC. It specifies CASSFGAGRGETQYF.

This clonotype was seen at least ten times. V and J are TRBV9 and TRBJ2-3; D is uncertain. This CDR3 is 14 amino acids long. Germline-derived CDR1 and CDR2 are SGDLS and YYNGEE. Trimming removed 6 bases at V and 1 base at J, with 12 bases between. The CDR3 DNA sequence: TGTGCCAGCACCAAGACATCCCGCACAGATACGCAGTATTTT. Translation gives CASTKTSRTDTQYF.

This clonotype showed up many times. The chain joins TRBV10-2 to TRBJ1-4; possibly TRBD1 for D (5 bases). This CDR3 spans 15 amino acids. V lost 6 bases and J 0 bases, leaving 11 bases between the germline ends. Germline V gene data show CDR1 as WSHSY and CDR2 as SAAADI. The CDR3 region is CASRTGTSTNEKLFF. CDR3 nucleotide sequence: TGCGCCAGCAGGACCGGGACGTCAACTAATGAAAAACTGTTTTTT.

There are many counts of this clonotype. The chain has TRBV2 and TRBJ1-1, with D unresolved. The germline gives CDR1 SNHLY, CDR2 FYNNEI. The CDR3 consists of 14 residues. V shed 5 bases and J shed 2 bases, with 12 bases lying between them. CDR3 DNA sequence: TGTGCCAGCAGTTGGCAGGCCGCTAACACTGAAGCTTTCTTT. Residues: CASSWQAANTEAFF. Drawing the rest from reference TRBV2 and TRBJ1-1, the complete variable domain is EPEVTQTPSHQVTQMGQEVILRCVPISNHLYFYWYRQILGQKVEFLVSFYNNEISEKSEIFDDQFSVERPDGSNFTLKIRSTKLEDSAMYFCASSWQAANTEAFFGQGTRLTVV.

The table lists this clonotype with many counts. The chain links TRBV20-1 to TRBJ1-1; 11 bases agree with TRBD1. The CDR3 loop spans 14 amino acids. CDR1 is DFQATT and CDR2 is SNEGSKA in the germline V gene (reference sequence). V lost 3 bases, J lost 3 bases, and 3 bases stayed unmatched. This CDR3 reads CSASGGQGDTEAFF. The CDR3 region has the DNA TGCAGTGCTAGTGGGGGACAGGGGGACACTGAAGCTTTCTTT.

This clonotype occurred a few times. The rearrangement joins TRBV3-1 to TRBJ1-2, with TRBD1 as a possible D gene (5 bases). The CDR3 is 14 amino acids. The germline gives CDR1 LGHDT, CDR2 YNNKEL (reference sequence). V was shortened by 1 base and J by 6 bases, with 12 bases between the two germline ends. The CDR3 is CASSQGDFKHGYTF. CDR3 bases: TGTGCCAGCAGCCAAGGGGACTTTAAACATGGCTACACCTTC.

V is TRBV19 and J is TRBJ2-2, with D perhaps being TRBD1 or TRBD2 (6 bases each). Trimming shortened V by 6 bases and J by 6 bases, and 23 bases separated the two germline ends. The germline gives CDR1 LNHDA, CDR2 SQIVND (reference sequence). This CDR3 contains 17 residues. Here the CDR3 reads CASSLRLMGGAPGELFF. Here the CDR3 DNA reads TGTGCCAGTAGCCTACGGCTTATGGGGGGCGCGCCCGGGGAGCTGTTTTTT.

This clonotype was seen a few times. The V and J genes are TRBV19 and TRBJ1-1; the match to TRBD1 covers 7 bases. After removal of 3 bases from V and 0 bases from J, the junction contained 4 bases not matched to a gene. Germline CDR1 reads LNHDA; CDR2 reads SQIVND (reference sequence). The CDR3 runs to 15 residues. CDR3 residues: CASSISTGMNTEAFF. CDR3 DNA: TGTGCCAGTAGTATTTCGACAGGGATGAACACTGAAGCTTTCTTT.

The J gene is TRBJ1-1, the V gene TRBV6-5; D remains ambiguous. V dropped 2 bases and J dropped 0 bases, with 13 bases sitting between them. CDR1 and CDR2 (germline): MNHEY, SVGAGI. This CDR3 has 16 amino acids. CDR3 sequence reads: CASSYRHLRMNTEAFF. In DNA, the CDR3 is TGTGCCAGCAGTTACCGCCATCTACGGATGAACACTGAAGCTTTCTTT.

The chain links TRBV5-4 to TRBJ2-5; 8 bases line up with TRBD1. CDR1 and CDR2 from the germline V gene are SGHNT and YYREEE (reference sequence). Losses at the gene ends were 4 bases for V and 5 bases for J; bases not matched to a gene: 13. The CDR3 sequence is 16 residues long. The CDR3 DNA reads TGTGCCAGCAGCCCACCCCAGACAGGGGCGGGGGAGACCCAGTACTTC. The encoded protein is CASSPPQTGAGETQYF.

This clonotype showed up just a few times. This chain joins TRBV19 and TRBJ2-6; the D gene is possibly TRBD1 (5 bases). Germline V gene lookup returns CDR1 LNHDA and CDR2 SQIVND (reference sequence). The CDR3 consists of 17 residues. Trimming left V 7 bases short and J 0 bases short, with 16 bases between. CDR3 nucleotide sequence: TGTGCCAGTACCGGAACAGGAAGACCCTCTGGGGCCAACGTCCTGACTTTC. Protein product: CASTGTGRPSGANVLTF.

This clonotype was counted a few times. This chain links TRBV2 with TRBJ2-3; 8 bases are a match to TRBD2. Trimming took 10 bases from V and 2 from J; bases not matched to a gene: 8. CDR1 is SNHLY and CDR2 is FYNNEI in the germline V gene. This CDR3 is built from 14 residues. The CDR3 sequence: CATRPGGYTDTQYF. The CDR3 nucleotides are TGTGCCACAAGGCCGGGAGGGTACACAGATACGCAGTATTTT.

The CDR3 sequence is CASSRDRSSYGYTF. CDR3 nucleotide sequence: TGTGCCAGCAGCCGGGACAGGTCCTCCTATGGCTACACCTTC. V and J are TRBV25-1 and TRBJ1-2, with 8 bases identical to TRBD1. V trimming: 6 bases; J trimming: 4 bases; junction bases outside the gene matches: 7. CDR3 length equals 14 residues. The germline CDR1 and CDR2 sequences are MGHDK and SYGVNS.

Ten or more counts support this clonotype. The V call is TRBV7-9, the J call TRBJ1-2, with TRBD1 matching 8 bases. V shed 5 bases and J 5 bases; nucleotides not matched to a gene: 7. CDR1 and CDR2 from the germline V gene are SEHNR and FQNEAQ (reference sequence). There are 14 residues in the CDR3. The CDR3 DNA reads TGTGCCAGCAGCCCCCGGACAGGGTTGTATGGCTACACCTTC. Translation: CASSPRTGLYGYTF.

This clonotype was picked up a small number of times. The chain employs TRBV5-1 and TRBJ2-3; a possible D gene is TRBD1 (6 bases). V lost 2 bases and J 0 bases, leaving 10 bases between the germline ends. CDR1 and CDR2 from the germline V gene are SGHRS and YFSETQ. This CDR3 region has 15 residues. The CDR3, as DNA: TGCGCCAGCAGCTTAGGGACACTCAGCACAGATACGCAGTATTTT. Translating gives CASSLGTLSTDTQYF.